A selection of T cell receptor beta chains follows, all from one sample in a study of glioma-infiltrating T cells after dendritic cell vaccination. The table came from immunoSEQ multiplex PCR; TCRdb's copy has only in-frame clones and leaves some out. Among about 90,000 clones, 70% to 90% were seen once, and the ten largest hold 2.5% to 3%. Material: blood, obtained before dendritic cell vaccination. These receptor sequences come from a human donor with glioblastoma. Both conserved end residues are part of each CDR3. The order of the fields is D gene, J gene, CDR3 length, clone size, V gene, CDR3 DNA, CDR3 protein. The D gene is left open where the match is weak. The listing skips clone size in some rows; elsewhere it reads once, few, many or a size class.

. TRBJ2-2 13 . TRBV7-2 TGTGCCAGCAGCCATCCCAACACCGGGGAGCTGTTTTTT CASSHPNTGELFF
. TRBJ2-2 17 . TRBV7-2 TGTGCCAGCAGCTTATTGTACCTGGGCTCGGACACCGGGGAGCTGTTTTTT CASSLLYLGSDTGELFF
TRBD2 TRBJ2-3 15 . TRBV7-9 TGTGCCAGCAGCTTGGGGGCGGGAGGGCCGGATACGCAGTATTTT CASSLGAGGPDTQYF
TRBD2 TRBJ2-1 14 . TRBV2 TGTGCCAGCAGTGAGGGACTAGCGAACCCGAGGACGTTCTTC CASSEGLANPRTFF
TRBD1 TRBJ1-2 14 . TRBV5-1 TGCGCCAGCAGCTTGGTCGGGACAGGGGATGGCTACACCTTC CASSLVGTGDGYTF
TRBD1 TRBJ1-2 16 . TRBV28 TGTGCCAGCAGTTCCAGCCCGGGACAGGGGGACTATGGCTACACCTTC CASSSSPGQGDYGYTF
. TRBJ1-2 11 . TRBV10-3 TGTGCCATCAGTGAGGGTAGCGGCTACACCTTC CAISEGSGYTF
TRBD1 TRBJ1-4 14 few TRBV5-1 TGCGCCAGCAGCTTTAGACAGGGCGGAGAAAAACTGTTTTTT CASSFRQGGEKLFF
. TRBJ1-6 14 . TRBV6-5 TGTGCCAGCAGTTACTCTTCCGAGAGGTCACCCCTCCACTTT CASSYSSERSPLHF
. TRBJ1-3 15 . TRBV30 TGTGCCTGGAGTGTACTAAGTCGTAGTGGAAACACCATATATTTT CAWSVLSRSGNTIYF
. TRBJ1-3 12 . TRBV29-1 TGCAGCGTCCGACAGGTTGGAAACACCATATATTTT CSVRQVGNTIYF
. TRBJ2-3 14 . TRBV29-1 TGCAGCGTTGACAGTGGGCAGGGGTTAGATACGCAGTATTTT CSVDSGQGLDTQYF
. TRBJ1-1 12 . TRBV28 TGTGCCAGCAGTTTAACGGGGACTGAAGCTTTCTTT CASSLTGTEAFF
TRBD1 TRBJ1-5 16 once TRBV27 TGTGCCAGCAGTGGGACAGGGGAAGTCGGCAATCAGCCCCAGCATTTT CASSGTGEVGNQPQHF
TRBD2 TRBJ2-3 16 . TRBV5-1 TGCGCCAGCAGCCCCCTGGCGGGGGGGGACACAGATACGCAGTATTTT CASSPLAGGDTDTQYF
TRBD2 TRBJ2-5 16 . TRBV6-5 TGTGCCAGCAGTTCGGGGACTAGCGGAGTGGTGGAGACCCAGTACTTC CASSSGTSGVVETQYF
. TRBJ2-2 13 . TRBV27 TGTGCCAGCAGTTTATATTCCTCCGGGGAGCTGTTTTTT CASSLYSSGELFF
. TRBJ1-5 14 . TRBV5-1 TGCGCCAGCAGCATCGGGGATAGCAATCAGCCCCAGCATTTT CASSIGDSNQPQHF
. TRBJ1-6 13 . TRBV6-5 TGTGCCAGCAGTGAGACAGTTAATTCACCCCTCCACTTT CASSETVNSPLHF
. TRBJ2-3 15 . TRBV7-8 TGTGCCAGCAGCCTTACCGGGCCCCTAGCCGATACGCAGTATTTT CASSLTGPLADTQYF
TRBD2 TRBJ2-3 18 medium-sized TRBV4-1 TGCGCCAGCAGCCAAGAAGTGGAAAGCGGGAGCACCACAGATACGCAGTATTTT CASSQEVESGSTTDTQYF
TRBD2 TRBJ2-3 15 . TRBV2 TGTGCCGCAAGGGAACGGACTAGCGGGGGGGATACGCAGTATTTT CAARERTSGGDTQYF
. TRBJ2-3 13 . TRBV19 TGTGCCAGTAGAGGTAGCGACACAGATACGCAGTATTTT CASRGSDTDTQYF
TRBD1 TRBJ1-1 15 once TRBV6-1 TGTGCCAGCAGTGACCCAGGGGGCGAGGGTACTGAAGCTTTCTTT CASSDPGGEGTEAFF
. TRBJ1-5 15 . TRBV15 TGTGCCACCAGCAGGGACCGGTCGGGGTGGGAGCCCCAGCATTTT CATSRDRSGWEPQHF
. TRBJ2-7 14 . TRBV5-1 TGCGCCAGCAGCTGGGGGGACAGTCCCTACGAGCAGTACTTC CASSWGDSPYEQYF
TRBD1 TRBJ2-1 15 . TRBV4-1 TGCGCCAGCAGCCAAGTATGGACAGGGCGCGATGAGCAGTTCTTC CASSQVWTGRDEQFF
. TRBJ1-6 14 . TRBV6-5 TGTGCCACCCGTCGGGGCTCCTATAATTCACCCCTCCACTTT CATRRGSYNSPLHF
. TRBJ1-1 11 . TRBV5-1 TGCGCCAGTCAGGGTAGCACTGAAGCTTTCTTT CASQGSTEAFF
TRBD1 TRBJ1-2 14 . TRBV5-1 TGCGCCAGCAGCTTCCTGACAGGGGGCACAGGCTACACCTTC CASSFLTGGTGYTF
. TRBJ2-7 14 . TRBV19 TGTGCCAGTAGTATCGGCGGAAGGAAGGACGAGCAGTACTTC CASSIGGRKDEQYF
TRBD1 TRBJ2-2 17 . TRBV5-6 TGTGCCAGCAGCACCTACCGGGGACAGGGTCCCACCGGGGAGCTGTTTTTT CASSTYRGQGPTGELFF
TRBD1 TRBJ1-4 15 . TRBV27 TGTGCCAGCAGTCCTAGACAGGGGTATAATGAAAAACTGTTTTTT CASSPRQGYNEKLFF
. TRBJ1-3 17 . TRBV12-2 TGTGCAAGTCGCTTAGACCCGGACAGGGTCTCTGGAAACACCATATATTTT CASRLDPDRVSGNTIYF
TRBD1 TRBJ1-6 16 . TRBV5-1 TGCGCCAGCAGCGCCGGACAGGGGGCTGGTAATTCACCCCTCCACTTT CASSAGQGAGNSPLHF
TRBD1 TRBJ2-1 16 once TRBV19 TGTGCCAGTAGTACCGCTTACGGGACAGGGTTGGGTGAGCAGTTCTTC CASSTAYGTGLGEQFF
. TRBJ2-5 13 medium-sized TRBV7-9 TGTGCCAGCAGGGGGGGTGTTGGGCAGACCCAGTACTTC CASRGGVGQTQYF
. TRBJ2-5 13 once TRBV7-2 TGTGCCAGCAGCTCCGGGTGGGTCGAGACCCAGTACTTC CASSSGWVETQYF
TRBD2 TRBJ2-1 16 . TRBV4-1 TGCGCCAGCAGCCCCTTTGGGACTAGCGGATCCAATGAGCAGTTCTTC CASSPFGTSGSNEQFF
. TRBJ1-2 13 . TRBV6-1 TGTGCCAGCAGTGACGGAGGCAACTATGGCTACACCTTC CASSDGGNYGYTF